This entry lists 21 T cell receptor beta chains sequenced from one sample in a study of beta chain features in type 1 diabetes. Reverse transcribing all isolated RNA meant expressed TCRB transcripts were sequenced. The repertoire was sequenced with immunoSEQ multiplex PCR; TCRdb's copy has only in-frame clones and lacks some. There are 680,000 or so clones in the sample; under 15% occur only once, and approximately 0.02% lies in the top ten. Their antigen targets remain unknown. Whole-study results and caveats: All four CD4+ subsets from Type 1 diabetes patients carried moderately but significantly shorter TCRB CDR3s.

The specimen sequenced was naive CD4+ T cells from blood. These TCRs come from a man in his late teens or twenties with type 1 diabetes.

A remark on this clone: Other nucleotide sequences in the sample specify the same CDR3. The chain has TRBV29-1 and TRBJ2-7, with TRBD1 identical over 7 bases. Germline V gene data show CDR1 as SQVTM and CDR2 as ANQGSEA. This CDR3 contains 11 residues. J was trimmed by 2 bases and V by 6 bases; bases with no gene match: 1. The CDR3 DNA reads TGCAGCGTCGGGACAGCCTACGAGCAGTACTTC. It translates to CSVGTAYEQYF.

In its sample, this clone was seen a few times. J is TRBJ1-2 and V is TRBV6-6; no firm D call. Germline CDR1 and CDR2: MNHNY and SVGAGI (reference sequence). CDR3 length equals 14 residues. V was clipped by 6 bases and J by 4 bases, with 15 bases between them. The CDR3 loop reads CASSLGPSSYGYTF. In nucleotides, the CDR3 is TGTGCCAGCAGCTTGGGTCCCTCCTCCTATGGCTACACCTTC.

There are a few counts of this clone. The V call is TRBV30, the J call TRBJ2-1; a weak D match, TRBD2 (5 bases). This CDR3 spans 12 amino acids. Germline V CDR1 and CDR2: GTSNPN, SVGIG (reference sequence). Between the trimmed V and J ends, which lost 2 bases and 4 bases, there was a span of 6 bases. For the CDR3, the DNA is TGTGCCTGGAGTCCGGGGTACAATGAGCAGTTCTTC. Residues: CAWSPGYNEQFF.

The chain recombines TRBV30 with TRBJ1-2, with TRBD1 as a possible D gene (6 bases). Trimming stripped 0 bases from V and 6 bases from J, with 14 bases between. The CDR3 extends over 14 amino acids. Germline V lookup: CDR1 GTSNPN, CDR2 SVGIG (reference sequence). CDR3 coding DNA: TGTGCCTGGAGTGTATCGGAACAGGGCAATGGCTACACCTTC. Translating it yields CAWSVSEQGNGYTF.

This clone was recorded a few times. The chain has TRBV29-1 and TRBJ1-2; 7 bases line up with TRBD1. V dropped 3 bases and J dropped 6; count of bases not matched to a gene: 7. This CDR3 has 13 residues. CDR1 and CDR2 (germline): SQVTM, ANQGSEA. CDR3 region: CSVDRPQGDGYTF. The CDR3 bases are TGCAGCGTTGATCGCCCTCAGGGGGATGGCTACACCTTC.

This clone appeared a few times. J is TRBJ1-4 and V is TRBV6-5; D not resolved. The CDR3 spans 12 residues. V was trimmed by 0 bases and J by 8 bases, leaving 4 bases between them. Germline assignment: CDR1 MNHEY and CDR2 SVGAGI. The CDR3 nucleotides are TGTGCCAGCAGTTACTCGCGAGAAAAACTGTTTTTT. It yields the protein CASSYSREKLFF.

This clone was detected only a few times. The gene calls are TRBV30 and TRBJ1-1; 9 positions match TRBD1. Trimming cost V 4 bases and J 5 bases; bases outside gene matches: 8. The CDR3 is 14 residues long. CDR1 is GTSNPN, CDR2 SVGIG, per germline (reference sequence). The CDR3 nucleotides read TGTGCCTGGACCCCGGGGGACAGGGATACTGAAGCTTTCTTT. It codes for CAWTPGDRDTEAFF. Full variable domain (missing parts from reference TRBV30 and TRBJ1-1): SQTIHQWPATLVQPVGSPLSLECTVEGTSNPNLYWYRQAAGRGLQLLFYSVGIGQISSEVPQNLSASRPQDRQFILSSKKLLLSDSGFYLCAWTPGDRDTEAFFGQGTRLTVV.

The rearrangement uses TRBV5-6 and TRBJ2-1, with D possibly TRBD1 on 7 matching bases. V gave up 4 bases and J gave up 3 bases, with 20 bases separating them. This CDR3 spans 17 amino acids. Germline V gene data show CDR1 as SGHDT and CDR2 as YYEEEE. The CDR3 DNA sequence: TGTGCCAGCAGCCCCCCGGGGGCGGGACAGTTCTACAATGAGCAGTTCTTC. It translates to CASSPPGAGQFYNEQFF.

CDR3 residues: CASSPGTANEQFF. The CDR3 region has the DNA TGTGCCAGCAGCCCGGGAACTGCGAATGAGCAGTTCTTC. The genes are TRBV7-7 and TRBJ2-1; D might be TRBD2 (5 bases). V lost 5 bases and J 7 bases, leaving 12 bases between the germline ends. The CDR3 covers 13 residues. Looked up from germline, CDR1 is SSHAT and CDR2 is FNYEAQ (reference sequence).

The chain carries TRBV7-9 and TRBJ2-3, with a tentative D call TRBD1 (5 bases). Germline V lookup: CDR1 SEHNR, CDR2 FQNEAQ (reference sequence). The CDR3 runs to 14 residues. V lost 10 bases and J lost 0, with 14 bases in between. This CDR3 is CATTSRVSTDTQYF. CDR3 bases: TGTGCCACCACATCCAGGGTGAGCACAGATACGCAGTATTTT. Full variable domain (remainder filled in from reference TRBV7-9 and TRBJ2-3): DTGVSQNPRHKITKRGQNVTFRCDPISEHNRLYWYRQTLGQGPEFLTYFQNEAQLEKSRLLSDRFSAERPKGSFSTLEIQRTEQGDSAMYLCATTSRVSTDTQYFGPGTRLTVL.

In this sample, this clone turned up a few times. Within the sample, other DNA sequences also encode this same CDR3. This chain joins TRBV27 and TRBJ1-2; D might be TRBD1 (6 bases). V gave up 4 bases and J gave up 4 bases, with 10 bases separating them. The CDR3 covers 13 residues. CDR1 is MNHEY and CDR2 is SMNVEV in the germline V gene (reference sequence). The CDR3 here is CASSSPQGYGYTF. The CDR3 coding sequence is TGTGCCAGCAGTTCCCCACAGGGCTATGGCTACACCTTC.

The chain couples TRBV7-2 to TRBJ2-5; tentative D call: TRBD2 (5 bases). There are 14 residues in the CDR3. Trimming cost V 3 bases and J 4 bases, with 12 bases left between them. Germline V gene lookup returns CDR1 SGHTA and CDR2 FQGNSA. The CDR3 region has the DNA TGTGCCAGCAGCTTGCAGGTCGGAGGAGAGACCCAGTACTTC. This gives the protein CASSLQVGGETQYF. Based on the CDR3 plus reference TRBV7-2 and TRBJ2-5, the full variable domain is GAGVSQSPSNKVTEKGKDVELRCDPISGHTALYWYRQSLGQGLEFLIYFQGNSAPDKSGLPSDRFSAERTGGSVSTLTIQRTQQEDSAVYLCASSLQVGGETQYFGPGTRLLVL.

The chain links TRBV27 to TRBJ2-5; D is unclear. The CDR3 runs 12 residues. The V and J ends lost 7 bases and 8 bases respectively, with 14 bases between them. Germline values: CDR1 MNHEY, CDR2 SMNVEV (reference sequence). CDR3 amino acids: CASTFIPGTQYF. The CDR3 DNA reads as TGTGCCAGCACTTTTATCCCCGGAACCCAGTACTTC.

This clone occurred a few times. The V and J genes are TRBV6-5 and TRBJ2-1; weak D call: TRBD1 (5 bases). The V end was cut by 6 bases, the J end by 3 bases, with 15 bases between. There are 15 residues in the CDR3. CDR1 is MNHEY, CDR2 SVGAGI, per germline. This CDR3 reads CASSPGAGLYNEQFF. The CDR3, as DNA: TGTGCCAGCAGCCCTGGGGCAGGGCTCTACAATGAGCAGTTCTTC.

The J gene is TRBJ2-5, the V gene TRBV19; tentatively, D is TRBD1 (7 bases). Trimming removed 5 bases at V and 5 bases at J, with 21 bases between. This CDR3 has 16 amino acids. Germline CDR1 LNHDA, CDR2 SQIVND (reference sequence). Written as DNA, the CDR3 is TGTGCCAGTAGTGGCTACAGGGGAGGCGGCCAGGAGACCCAGTACTTC. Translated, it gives CASSGYRGGGQETQYF. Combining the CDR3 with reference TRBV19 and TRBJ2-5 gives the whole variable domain DGGITQSPKYLFRKEGQNVTLSCEQNLNHDAMYWYRQDPGQGLRLIYYSQIVNDFQKGDIAEGYSVSREKKESFPLTVTSAQKNPTAFYLCASSGYRGGGQETQYFGPGTRLLVL.

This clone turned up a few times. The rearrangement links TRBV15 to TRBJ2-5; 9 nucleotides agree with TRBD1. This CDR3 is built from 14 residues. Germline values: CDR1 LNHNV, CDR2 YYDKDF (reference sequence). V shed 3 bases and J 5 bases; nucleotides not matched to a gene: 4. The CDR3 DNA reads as TGTGCCACCAGCAGCGGACAGGGGATGGAGACCCAGTACTTC. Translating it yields CATSSGQGMETQYF.

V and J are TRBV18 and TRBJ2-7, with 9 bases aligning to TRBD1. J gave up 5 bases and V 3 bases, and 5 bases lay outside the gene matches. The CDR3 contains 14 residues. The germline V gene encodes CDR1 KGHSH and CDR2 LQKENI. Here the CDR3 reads CASSPDRGAHEQYF. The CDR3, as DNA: TGTGCCAGCTCACCGGACAGGGGAGCCCACGAGCAGTACTTC.

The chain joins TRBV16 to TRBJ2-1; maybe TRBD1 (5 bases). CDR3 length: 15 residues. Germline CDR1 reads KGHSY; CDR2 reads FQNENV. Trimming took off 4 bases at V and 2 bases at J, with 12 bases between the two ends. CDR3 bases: TGTGCCAGCAGCCCTTTGGGGCGGACCTACAATGAGCAGTTCTTC. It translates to CASSPLGRTYNEQFF.

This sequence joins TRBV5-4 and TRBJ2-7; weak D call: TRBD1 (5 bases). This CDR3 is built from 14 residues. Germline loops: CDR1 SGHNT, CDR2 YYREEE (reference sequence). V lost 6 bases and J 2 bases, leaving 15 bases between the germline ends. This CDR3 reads CASTSKGFPYEQYF. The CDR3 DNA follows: TGTGCCAGCACCTCGAAGGGGTTTCCCTACGAGCAGTACTTC.

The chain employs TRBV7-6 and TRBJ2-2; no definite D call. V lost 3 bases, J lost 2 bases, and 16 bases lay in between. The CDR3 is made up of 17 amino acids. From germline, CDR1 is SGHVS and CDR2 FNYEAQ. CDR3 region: CASSFPRASANTGELFF. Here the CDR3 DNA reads TGTGCCAGCAGCTTCCCCCGGGCGTCAGCTAACACCGGGGAGCTGTTTTTT.

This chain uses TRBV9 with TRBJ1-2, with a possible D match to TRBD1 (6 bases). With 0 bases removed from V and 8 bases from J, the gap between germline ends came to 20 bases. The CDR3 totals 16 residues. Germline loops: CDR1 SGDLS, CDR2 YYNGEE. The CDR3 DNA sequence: TGTGCCAGCAGCGTAGTTTCGACAGGCGGAGACTCAGGCTACACCTTC. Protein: CASSVVSTGGDSGYTF.